This section outlines one T cell receptor delta chain sequence together with its context. This entry is derived from a study of gamma-delta chains in newborns, infants, children. TCRdb ran CATT on the reads. Here the sample spans 8,500 to 14,000 delta-chain clones, about 10% being singletons. Sequenced: blood. The sequence was collected from a child who was a newborn, infant or young child, either healthy, febrile or measles-vaccinated (not recorded which).

The DNA of the CDR3 is TGTGCCTGTGACCCCCTTTCCGAGATGCCCCAGGCGGGGGGCGTTTCCTCCAAACTCATCTTT. Protein product: CACDPLSEMPQAGGVSSKLIF. This sequence joins TRDV2 and TRDJ1; the D gene could be TRDD2 or TRDD3 (5 bases each). Assignment of the J gene here rests on matching the DNA to germline, because TCRdb gives none. V was cut by 3 bases and J by 8 bases, with 39 bases left in between. CDR3 length equals 21 residues. Germline V gives CDR1 GEAIGNYY, CDR2 EKD.